This TCR beta chain was sequenced during a study of T cell repertoires in cytomegalovirus infection. Study background: In public TCR beta signatures, there were indications of both CMV infection and matching HLA type. Regarding the study as a whole: HLA-C-restricted, CMV-specific TCR beta clonotypes were dominant ex vivo.

As for this clonotype: Its antigen is currently unknown.

CDR1 and CDR2 (germline): SGHTA, FQGNSA. V lost 2 bases to trimming and J lost 7 bases, with 11 bases between them. This CDR3 has 13 amino acids. TCRdb analysed the reads with MiXCR anew, one entry per CDR3 protein. The data hold nearly 700,000 distinct CDR3 sequences, with roughly 30% observed a single time. The TCR originated in a human donor in good health (CMV status not recorded). Some clones in this sample may be carry-over from other donors' samples. This chain joins TRBV7-2 and TRBJ1-1; D is perhaps TRBD1 (5 bases). The sequencing used cultured PBMCs, collected from culture after CMV antigen stimulation. CDR3 bases: TGTGCCAGCAGCTTACCCGAGAGGGGTGAAGCTTTCTTT. Amino acids: CASSLPERGEAFF. Drawing the rest from reference TRBV7-2 and TRBJ1-1, the complete variable domain is GAGVSQSPSNKVTEKGKDVELRCDPISGHTALYWYRQSLGQGLEFLIYFQGNSAPDKSGLPSDRFSAERTGGSVSTLTIQRTQQEDSAVYLCASSLPERGEAFFGQGTRLTVV.